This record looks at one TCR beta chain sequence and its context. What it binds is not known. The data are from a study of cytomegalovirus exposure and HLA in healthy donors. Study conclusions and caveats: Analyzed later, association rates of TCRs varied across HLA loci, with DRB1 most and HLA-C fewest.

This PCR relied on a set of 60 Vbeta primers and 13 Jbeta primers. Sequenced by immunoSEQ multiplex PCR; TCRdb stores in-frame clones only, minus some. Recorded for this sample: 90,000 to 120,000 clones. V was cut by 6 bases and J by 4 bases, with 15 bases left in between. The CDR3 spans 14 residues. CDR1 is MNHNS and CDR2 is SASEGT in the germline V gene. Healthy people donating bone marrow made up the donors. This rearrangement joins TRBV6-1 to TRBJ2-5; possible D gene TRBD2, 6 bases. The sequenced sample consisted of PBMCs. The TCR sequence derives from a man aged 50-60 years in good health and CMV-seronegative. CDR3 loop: CASRIFGRGETQYF. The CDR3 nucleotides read TGTGCCAGCAGGATTTTTGGGCGGGGAGAGACCCAGTACTTC.